The clone carrying this T cell receptor beta chain was found a few times. As yet, its antigen is unknown. An equimolar mix of two oligonucleotides served as the beta constant-region primer for TRBC1 and TRBC2. Nested alpha and beta constant-region primers with the SP2 primer drove four PCR rounds on ligated cDNA. TCRdb reprocessed the UMI-ligation and nested PCR reads with MiXCR, giving one entry per CDR3 protein. Here the sample spans more than 95,000 distinct CDR3 sequences, roughly 15% being singletons. The data were taken from a study of naive and memory T cell subsets. Study findings and constraints: TCR abundance followed a power law differing between naive and memory subsets. Naive repertoires, especially CD8, held a few larger clonotypes, possibly memory cells re-expressing CD45RA.

The sequence was collected from a human donor in good health. Sequencing used naive CD8+ T cells from blood.

The CDR3 loop is CASSQDREPNVGKTQYF. In nucleotides, the CDR3 is TGTGCCAGCAGCCAAGACCGCGAGCCCAACGTCGGAAAGACCCAGTACTTC. The chain employs TRBV4-2 and TRBJ2-5; no firm D call. V was pared by 0 bases and J by 6 bases, with 20 bases between. The CDR3 extends over 17 amino acids. Germline values: CDR1 LGHNA, CDR2 YNFKEQ.